The 22 T cell receptor beta chains reported below all come from one sample, sequenced in a study of blood T cell repertoires in COVID-19. Assay: immunoSEQ multiplex PCR; the TCRdb copy retains only in-frame clones and omits some. The table has 180,000 or so clones, 86% seen once. Sample: peripheral blood. Receptor source: an elderly woman in a cohort sampled during active or convalescent COVID-19.

The rearrangement links TRBV7-9 to TRBJ1-1, with D hard to call. Germline V gives CDR1 SEHNR, CDR2 FQNEAQ (reference sequence). The V and J ends lost 5 bases and 6 bases respectively, with 16 bases between them. The CDR3 has 14 residues. The CDR3 region is CASSAYSFVPEAFF. The CDR3 DNA reads as TGTGCCAGCAGCGCATACAGTTTTGTCCCTGAAGCTTTCTTT.

The chain couples TRBV23-1 to TRBJ2-1, with 8 bases fitting TRBD2. TRBV23-1 is filed as an ORF, its function uncertain. The trim removed 7 bases at V and 5 bases at J, leaving 10 bases unmatched. The CDR3 runs to 15 residues. CDR3 sequence (DNA): TGCGCCAGCACCGCGAGCGGGAGTAGCAACAATGAGCAGTTCTTC. Residues: CASTASGSSNNEQFF.

This clone was counted a few times. The chain recombines TRBV28 with TRBJ1-2, with D perhaps matching TRBD1 (6 bases). Germline CDR1 reads MDHEN; CDR2 reads SYDVKM. The V gene lost 8 bases and the J gene lost 7 bases, with 20 bases spanning the gap. This CDR3 is built from 14 residues. The CDR3 region is CASGTGQGPSGYTF. The CDR3 bases are TGTGCCAGCGGTACAGGGCAGGGGCCGTCTGGCTACACCTTC.

The V gene is TRBV27, the J gene TRBJ1-3; D perhaps matches TRBD1 (6 bases). CDR3 length equals 13 residues. Germline CDR1 is MNHEY and CDR2 is SMNVEV (reference sequence). V shed 6 bases and J shed 1 base, with 7 bases lying between them. The CDR3: CASRTGSGNTIYF. The CDR3 nucleotides are TGTGCCAGCAGGACAGGTTCTGGAAACACCATATATTTT.

V and J are TRBV18 and TRBJ1-5; D uncertain. This CDR3 has 15 residues. CDR1 and CDR2 from the germline V gene are KGHSH and LQKENI. Trimming stripped 3 bases from V and 1 base from J, with 10 bases between. The CDR3 DNA sequence: TGTGCCAGCTCACCGGGAGGGTTAAGCAATCAGCCCCAGCATTTT. Protein sequence: CASSPGGLSNQPQHF.

This clone appeared a single time. Written as DNA, the CDR3 is TGTGCCAGCAGCTCATTTCAAGACAGCTTGAACACTGAAGCTTTCTTT. Translating it yields CASSSFQDSLNTEAFF. The chain has TRBV11-3 and TRBJ1-1; maybe TRBD1 (5 bases). Germline-derived CDR1 and CDR2 are SGHNT and YENEEA. The CDR3 runs to 16 residues. Deletions cut 4 bases from V and 0 bases from J, with 15 bases between.

The chain carries TRBV19 and TRBJ2-3; possible D gene TRBD2, 6 bases. Per the germline V gene, CDR1 is LNHDA and CDR2 is SQIVND (reference sequence). V was shortened by 7 bases and J by 2 bases, with 16 bases between the two germline ends. This CDR3 has 15 residues. The CDR3 loop is CASTHRDSHTDTQYF. The DNA of the CDR3 is TGTGCCAGTACCCATCGGGACTCCCACACAGATACGCAGTATTTT.

The chain combines TRBV24-1 with TRBJ2-2, with 7 bases that match TRBD1. The CDR3 extends over 17 amino acids. Germline loops: CDR1 KGHDR, CDR2 SFDVKD. V lost 5 bases, J lost 2 bases, and 10 bases stayed unmatched. CDR3 coding DNA: TGTGCCACCAGTGCCCAGACAGGGAACTATAACACCGGGGAGCTGTTTTTT. Translated, it gives CATSAQTGNYNTGELFF.

Here the CDR3 reads CASSVGQASGNTIYF. CDR3 in DNA: TGCGCCAGCAGTGTAGGCCAGGCGTCTGGAAACACCATATATTTT. V is TRBV10-2 and J is TRBJ1-3; D is ambiguous. The CDR3 is 15 residues long. V was cut by 4 bases and J by 1 base, with 11 bases left in between. Germline V gene lookup returns CDR1 WSHSY and CDR2 SAAADI.

This clone appeared a single time. J is TRBJ1-3 and V is TRBV4-1, with D perhaps TRBD1 (6 bases). CDR3 length equals 14 residues. Germline values: CDR1 MGHRA, CDR2 YSYEKL. Trimming stripped 0 bases from V and 3 bases from J, with 6 bases between. The CDR3 DNA follows: TGCGCCAGCAGCCAAGACAGGGGTGGAAACACCATATATTTT. It codes for CASSQDRGGNTIYF.

This rearrangement joins TRBV6-5 to TRBJ2-7, with D possibly TRBD2 on 5 matching bases. The CDR3 spans 15 residues. Germline CDR1 is MNHEY and CDR2 is SVGAGI. Trimming stripped 0 bases from V and 4 bases from J, with 13 bases between. CDR3 bases: TGTGCCAGCAGTTACTCCCCCGAGGGCGCATACGAGCAGTACTTC. This encodes CASSYSPEGAYEQYF.

In DNA form, the CDR3 reads TGCAGCGTTGATCTGGCCCCCCCTAGCGGGAGTCTCCTCTACAATGAGCAGTTCTTC. Protein: CSVDLAPPSGSLLYNEQFF. V gene TRBV29-1 combines with J gene TRBJ2-1; 10 bases map to TRBD2. Germline V gives CDR1 SQVTM, CDR2 ANQGSEA. With V trimmed by 3 bases and J by 3 bases, 17 bases remained unmatched. CDR3 length equals 19 residues.

This chain's CDR3 is CASSRQVLDEKLFF. As DNA, the CDR3 is TGTGCCAGCAGCCGCCAGGTCCTCGATGAAAAACTGTTTTTT. This chain connects TRBV3-1 (or the pseudogene TRBV3-2) to TRBJ1-4; D is undetermined. CDR1 is LGHDT and CDR2 is YNNKEL in the germline V gene (reference sequence). V was shortened by 4 bases and J by 6 bases, with 12 bases between the two germline ends. The CDR3 spans 14 residues.

This rearrangement joins TRBV5-1 to TRBJ2-3; 9 nucleotides align to TRBD2. The germline V gene encodes CDR1 SGHRS and CDR2 YFSETQ. The CDR3 totals 16 residues. V was clipped by 1 base and J by 4 bases; unmatched bases: 7. CDR3 in amino acids: CASSLSGGRAADTQYF. CDR3 sequence (DNA): TGCGCCAGCAGCTTGAGTGGCGGGAGGGCCGCAGATACGCAGTATTTT.

The chain recombines TRBV5-6 with TRBJ2-7; D is perhaps TRBD2 (5 bases). The CDR3 has 13 residues. The germline CDR1 and CDR2 sequences are SGHDT and YYEEEE. Trimming took off 5 bases at V and 7 bases at J, with 16 bases between the two ends. CDR3 region: CASRQLGAREQYV. In nucleotides, the CDR3 is TGTGCCAGCAGGCAACTAGGAGCGAGGGAGCAGTACGTC.

V is TRBV10-3 and J is TRBJ2-7, with D maybe TRBD1 (6 bases). From germline, CDR1 is ENHRY and CDR2 SYGVKD. The CDR3 runs to 16 residues. V lost 2 bases, J lost 6 bases, and 20 bases lay in between. CDR3 amino acids: CAISELRTESQGEQYF. The DNA of the CDR3 is TGTGCCATCAGTGAGCTCCGGACAGAGTCCCAGGGCGAGCAGTACTTC.

The gene calls are TRBV19 and TRBJ2-1, with D maybe TRBD2 (6 bases). This CDR3 is 16 amino acids long. Trimming stripped 2 bases from V and 8 bases from J, with 19 bases between. CDR1 is LNHDA and CDR2 is SQIVND in the germline V gene (reference sequence). In nucleotides, the CDR3 is TGTGCCAGTAGTATAAGAGAAGCGGGCAGGTTGGATGAGCAGTTCTTC. Residues: CASSIREAGRLDEQFF.

This clone has only a few counts. The CDR3 region is CASSDLTVSGNTIYF. The CDR3 coding sequence is TGTGCCAGTAGCGACCTGACAGTTTCTGGAAACACCATATATTTT. The V and J genes are TRBV19 and TRBJ1-3; possibly TRBD1 for D (5 bases). The CDR3 contains 15 residues. In germline, CDR1 is LNHDA, CDR2 SQIVND (reference sequence). Trimming pared 6 bases from V and 1 base from J, leaving 13 bases between. Drawing the rest from reference TRBV19 and TRBJ1-3, the complete variable domain is DGGITQSPKYLFRKEGQNVTLSCEQNLNHDAMYWYRQDPGQGLRLIYYSQIVNDFQKGDIAEGYSVSREKKESFPLTVTSAQKNPTAFYLCASSDLTVSGNTIYFGEGSWLTVV.

The V and J genes are TRBV7-9 and TRBJ2-7; TRBD2 aligns across 11 bases. V trimming: 5 bases; J trimming: 7 bases; junction bases outside the gene matches: 19. The CDR3 runs 18 residues. Germline V lookup: CDR1 SEHNR, CDR2 FQNEAQ (reference sequence). The CDR3 region has the DNA TGTGCCAGCAGCCCCCCCCGAGGGCTAGCGGGGGGCTTAGGTGAGCAGTACTTC. Translating it yields CASSPPRGLAGGLGEQYF.

The gene calls are TRBV5-8 and TRBJ2-5; D unclear. V was pared by 0 bases and J by 5 bases, with 8 bases between. This CDR3 is built from 13 residues. Germline assignment: CDR1 SGHTS and CDR2 YDEGEE. The CDR3 region is CASSLDVQETQYF. The CDR3 DNA follows: TGTGCCAGCAGCTTGGATGTTCAGGAGACCCAGTACTTC. Filled out from reference TRBV5-8 and TRBJ2-5, the complete variable domain reads EAGVTQSPTHLIKTRGQQATLRCSPISGHTSVYWYQQALGLGLQFLLWYDEGEERNRGNFPPRFSGRQFPNYSSELNVNALELEDSALYLCASSLDVQETQYFGPGTRLLVL.

This clone is a singleton in its sample. The chain has TRBV19 and TRBJ2-5, with D possibly matching TRBD1 (6 bases). Per the germline V gene, CDR1 is LNHDA and CDR2 is SQIVND (reference sequence). This CDR3 has 14 residues. Trimming shortened V by 2 bases and J by 2 bases, and 9 bases separated the two germline ends. For the CDR3, the DNA is TGTGCCAGTAGTATAAACAGGGCGCAAGAGACCCAGTACTTC. It yields the protein CASSINRAQETQYF.

V is TRBV6-4 and J is TRBJ2-7; the D is unclear. This CDR3 region has 19 residues. Germline loops: CDR1 MRHNA, CDR2 SNTAGT. Trimming removed 4 bases at V and 4 bases at J, with 29 bases between. The CDR3 DNA reads TGTGCCAGCAGTGCCCTGACTTTGAACGTACTTCCGGTCCCATACGAGCAGTACGTC. Encoded protein: CASSALTLNVLPVPYEQYV.